Here is one T cell receptor beta chain with its context. The source of the sample is a study of blood T cell repertoires in COVID-19. For the study at large: In each case, the material was cDNA or gDNA derived from T cells, B-cell-depleted T cells, or PBMCs.

The CDR3 extends over 14 amino acids. Per the germline V gene, CDR1 is MNHEY and CDR2 is SVGEGT. Trimming took 0 bases from V and 1 from J, leaving 6 bases between them. Authors' data handling: The authors estimated nucleated cell counts from reference gene primer amplification. Produced via immunoSEQ multiplex PCR; TCRdb's table is partial and in-frame only. V and J calls and clone size are copied from that table; D and trimming were computed from the DNA. The sample includes some 80,000 clones, approximately 90% of them seen just once. Sequencing was performed on peripheral blood. The chain carries TRBV6-2 or TRBV6-3 and TRBJ2-5, with no clear D. The TCR comes from a man over 45 with COVID-19, enrolled during active disease. CDR3 region: CASSYSPGQETQYF. CDR3 nucleotides: TGTGCCAGCAGTTACTCCCCAGGCCAAGAGACCCAGTACTTC.